This entry features one T cell receptor beta chain sequence. Its antigen is unknown. The data were obtained in a study of blood T cells in healthy people across ages. Study-wide results and caveats: Lack of knowledge of donor CMV status possibly confounded expanded clonotype changes. Diversity was estimated from one million T cells, and these estimates were considered underestimates. Donors of long life had a larger count of naive CD4+ cells and greater diversity than aged donors.

A J-beta primer mix and a sample-barcoded 5' primer were used in a second PCR of about 7 to 12 cycles. TCRdb used MiXCR to reprocess the 5' RACE reads, holding one entry per CDR3 protein. The sample includes roughly 1,500,000 distinct CDR3 sequences, around 42% of them seen just once. Every participating donor contributed approximately 10 milliliters of peripheral blood through a draw. CDR1 is SEHNR, CDR2 FQNEAQ, per germline (reference sequence). CDR3 size: 14 residues. V lost 5 bases and J lost 3; bases outside the gene matches: 4. The TCR comes from a woman younger than 35 in good health. The specimen was blood. The rearrangement links TRBV7-9 to TRBJ2-4; TRBD2 aligns across 7 bases. CDR3 region: CASSQERDKNIQYF. Written as DNA, the CDR3 is TGTGCCAGCAGCCAGGAGCGGGACAAAAACATTCAGTACTTC.